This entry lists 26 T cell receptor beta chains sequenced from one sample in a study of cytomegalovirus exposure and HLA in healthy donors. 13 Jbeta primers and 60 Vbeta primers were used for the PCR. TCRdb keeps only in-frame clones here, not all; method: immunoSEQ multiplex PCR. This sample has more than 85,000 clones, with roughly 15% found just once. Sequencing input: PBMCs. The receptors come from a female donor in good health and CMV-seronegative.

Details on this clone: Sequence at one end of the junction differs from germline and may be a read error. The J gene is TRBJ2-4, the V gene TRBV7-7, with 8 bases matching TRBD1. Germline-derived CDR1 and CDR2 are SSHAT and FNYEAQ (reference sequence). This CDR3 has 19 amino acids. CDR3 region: CASSLVKGQATLAKNIQYF. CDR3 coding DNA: TGTGCTAGCAGCTTAGTGAAGGGACAGGCTACCTTAGCCAAAAACATTCAGTACTTC.

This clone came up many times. The CDR3 sequence: CASSEGGSRGNSPLHF. The CDR3 DNA is TGTGCCAGCAGTGAGGGGGGGTCCAGGGGTAATTCACCCCTCCACTTT. The chain uses TRBV25-1 and TRBJ1-6, with D tentatively TRBD1 (6 bases). The CDR3 consists of 16 residues. CDR1 MGHDK and CDR2 SYGVNS come from the germline V gene. V was shortened by 3 bases and J by 6 bases, with 15 bases between the two germline ends.

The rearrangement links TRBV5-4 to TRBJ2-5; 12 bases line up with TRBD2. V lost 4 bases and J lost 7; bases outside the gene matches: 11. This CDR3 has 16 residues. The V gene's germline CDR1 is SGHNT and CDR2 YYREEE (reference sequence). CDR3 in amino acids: CASSPGTSGLPWTQYF. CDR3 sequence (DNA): TGTGCCAGCAGCCCTGGGACTAGCGGGCTGCCGTGGACCCAGTACTTC.

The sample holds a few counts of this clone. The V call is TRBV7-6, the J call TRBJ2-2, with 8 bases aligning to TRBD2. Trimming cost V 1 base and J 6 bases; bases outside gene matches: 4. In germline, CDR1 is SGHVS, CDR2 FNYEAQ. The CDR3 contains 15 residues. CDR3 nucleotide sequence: TGTGCCAGCAGCTTAGTGACGGGGGGGCCCGGGGAGCTGTTTTTT. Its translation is CASSLVTGGPGELFF.

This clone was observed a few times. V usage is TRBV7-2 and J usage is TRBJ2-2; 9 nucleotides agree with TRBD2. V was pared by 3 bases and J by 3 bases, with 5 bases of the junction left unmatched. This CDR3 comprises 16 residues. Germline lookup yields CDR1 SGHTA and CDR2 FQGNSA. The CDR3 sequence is CASSFSGRIDTGELFF. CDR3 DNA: TGTGCCAGCAGCTTTAGCGGGAGAATCGACACCGGGGAGCTGTTTTTT. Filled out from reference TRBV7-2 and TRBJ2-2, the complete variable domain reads GAGVSQSPSNKVTEKGKDVELRCDPISGHTALYWYRQSLGQGLEFLIYFQGNSAPDKSGLPSDRFSAERTGGSVSTLTIQRTQQEDSAVYLCASSFSGRIDTGELFFGEGSRLTVL.

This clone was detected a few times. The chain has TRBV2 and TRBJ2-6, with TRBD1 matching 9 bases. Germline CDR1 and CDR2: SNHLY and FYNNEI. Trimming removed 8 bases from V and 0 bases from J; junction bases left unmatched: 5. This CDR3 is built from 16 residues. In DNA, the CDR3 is TGTGCCAGCGCCGGGACAGGGCTCTCTGGGGCCAACGTCCTGACTTTC. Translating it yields CASAGTGLSGANVLTF.

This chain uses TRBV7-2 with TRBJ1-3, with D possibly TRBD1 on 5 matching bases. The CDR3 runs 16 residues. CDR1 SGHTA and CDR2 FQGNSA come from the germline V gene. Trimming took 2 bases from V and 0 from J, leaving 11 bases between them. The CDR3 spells CASSLQGAISGNTIYF. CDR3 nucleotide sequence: TGTGCCAGCAGCTTACAGGGCGCGATCTCTGGAAACACCATATATTTT.

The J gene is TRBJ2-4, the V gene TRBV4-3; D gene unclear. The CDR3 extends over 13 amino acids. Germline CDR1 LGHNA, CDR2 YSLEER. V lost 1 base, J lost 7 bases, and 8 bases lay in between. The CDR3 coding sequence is TGCGCCAGCAGCCAAGGAGGTGGGAACATTCAGTACTTC. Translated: CASSQGGGNIQYF.

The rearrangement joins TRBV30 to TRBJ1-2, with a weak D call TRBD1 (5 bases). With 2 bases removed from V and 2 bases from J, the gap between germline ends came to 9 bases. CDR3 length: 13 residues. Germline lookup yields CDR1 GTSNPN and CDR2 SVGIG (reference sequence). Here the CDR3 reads CAWSRGANYGYTF. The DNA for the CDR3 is TGTGCCTGGAGTCGCGGGGCCAACTATGGCTACACCTTC.

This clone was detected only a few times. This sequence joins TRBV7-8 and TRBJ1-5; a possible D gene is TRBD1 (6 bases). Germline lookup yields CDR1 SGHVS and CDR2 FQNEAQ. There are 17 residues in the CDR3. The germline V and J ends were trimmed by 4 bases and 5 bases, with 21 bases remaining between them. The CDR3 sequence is CASSSHRAAPKDQPQHF. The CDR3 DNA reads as TGTGCCAGCAGCTCACACAGGGCTGCTCCTAAGGATCAGCCCCAGCATTTT.

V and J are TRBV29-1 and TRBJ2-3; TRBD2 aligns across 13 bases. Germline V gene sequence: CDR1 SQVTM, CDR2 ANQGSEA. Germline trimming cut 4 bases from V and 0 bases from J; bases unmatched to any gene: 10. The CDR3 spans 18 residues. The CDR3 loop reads CSVATSGRNRLSTDTQYF. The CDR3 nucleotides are TGCAGCGTTGCGACTAGCGGGAGGAATCGTTTGAGCACAGATACGCAGTATTTT.

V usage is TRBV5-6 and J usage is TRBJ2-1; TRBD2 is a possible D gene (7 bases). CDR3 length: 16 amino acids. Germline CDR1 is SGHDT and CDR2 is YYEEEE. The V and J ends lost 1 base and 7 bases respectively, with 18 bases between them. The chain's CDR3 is CASSLRLRGGLNEQFF. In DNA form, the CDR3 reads TGTGCCAGCAGCTTGCGACTGAGGGGGGGGTTAAATGAGCAGTTCTTC.

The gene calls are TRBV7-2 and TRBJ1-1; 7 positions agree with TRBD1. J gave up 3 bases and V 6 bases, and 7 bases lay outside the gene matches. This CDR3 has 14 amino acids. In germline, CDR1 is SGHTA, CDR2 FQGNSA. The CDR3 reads CASRKGGSYTEAFF. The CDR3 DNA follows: TGTGCCAGCAGAAAAGGGGGCAGTTACACTGAAGCTTTCTTT.

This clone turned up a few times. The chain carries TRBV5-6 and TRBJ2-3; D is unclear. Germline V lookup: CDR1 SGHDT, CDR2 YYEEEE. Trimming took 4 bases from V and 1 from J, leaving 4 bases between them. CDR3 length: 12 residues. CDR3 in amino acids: CASSPGTDTQYF. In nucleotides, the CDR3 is TGTGCCAGCAGCCCCGGCACAGATACGCAGTATTTT.

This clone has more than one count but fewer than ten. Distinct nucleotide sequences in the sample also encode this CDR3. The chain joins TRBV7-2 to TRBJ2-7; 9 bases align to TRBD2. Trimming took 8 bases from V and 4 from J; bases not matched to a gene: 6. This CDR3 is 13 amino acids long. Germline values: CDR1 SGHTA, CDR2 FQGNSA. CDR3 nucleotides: TGTGCCAGCGATGAGGCGGGAGGGTACGAGCAGTACTTC. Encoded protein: CASDEAGGYEQYF.

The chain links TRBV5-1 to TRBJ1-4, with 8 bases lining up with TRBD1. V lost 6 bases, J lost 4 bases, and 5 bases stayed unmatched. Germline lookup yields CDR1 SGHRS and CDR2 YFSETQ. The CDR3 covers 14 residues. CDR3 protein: CASTTGANNEKLFF. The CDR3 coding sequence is TGCGCCAGCACGACAGGGGCGAATAATGAAAAACTGTTTTTT.

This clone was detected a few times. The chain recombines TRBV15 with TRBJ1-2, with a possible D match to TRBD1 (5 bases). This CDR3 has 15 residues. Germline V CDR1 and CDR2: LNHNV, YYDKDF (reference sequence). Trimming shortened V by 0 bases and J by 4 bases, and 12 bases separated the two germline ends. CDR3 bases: TGTGCCACCAGCAGAGATCGGGGGGTTACCTATGGCTACACCTTC. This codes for CATSRDRGVTYGYTF.

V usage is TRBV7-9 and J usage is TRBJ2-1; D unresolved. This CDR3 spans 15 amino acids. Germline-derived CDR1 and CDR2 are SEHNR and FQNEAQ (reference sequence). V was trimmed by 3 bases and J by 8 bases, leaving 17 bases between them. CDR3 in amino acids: CASSFSLGSGDEQFF. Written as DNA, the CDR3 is TGTGCCAGCAGCTTTTCCCTGGGTTCAGGCGATGAGCAGTTCTTC.

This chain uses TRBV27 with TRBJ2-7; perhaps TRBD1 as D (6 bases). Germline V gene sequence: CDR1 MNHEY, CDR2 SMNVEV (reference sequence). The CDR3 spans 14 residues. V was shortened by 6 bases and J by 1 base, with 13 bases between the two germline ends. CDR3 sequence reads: CASRGQSSSYEQYV. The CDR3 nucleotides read TGTGCCAGCAGAGGACAGTCCTCTTCCTACGAGCAGTACGTC.

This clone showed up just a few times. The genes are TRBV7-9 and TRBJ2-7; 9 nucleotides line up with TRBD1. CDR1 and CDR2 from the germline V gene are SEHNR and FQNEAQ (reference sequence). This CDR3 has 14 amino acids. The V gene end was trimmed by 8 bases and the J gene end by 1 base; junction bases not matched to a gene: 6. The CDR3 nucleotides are TGTGCCAGCGGTTCCGGACAGGGGTCCTACGAGCAGTACTTC. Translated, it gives CASGSGQGSYEQYF.

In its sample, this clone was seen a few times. CDR3 protein: CASSPRGSSTDTQYF. CDR3 bases: TGTGCCAGCAGCCCACGGGGATCTAGCACAGATACGCAGTATTTT. This sequence joins TRBV11-3 and TRBJ2-3; possibly TRBD2 for D (5 bases). V was trimmed by 5 bases and J by 0 bases, leaving 12 bases between them. Germline V gene data show CDR1 as SGHNT and CDR2 as YENEEA. This CDR3 is 15 amino acids long.

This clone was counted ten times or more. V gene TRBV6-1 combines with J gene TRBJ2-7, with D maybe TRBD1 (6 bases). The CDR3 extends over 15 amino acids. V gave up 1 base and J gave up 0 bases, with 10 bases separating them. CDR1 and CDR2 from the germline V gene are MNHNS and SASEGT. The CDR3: CASSEDEGGSYEQYF. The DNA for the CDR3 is TGTGCCAGCAGTGAAGATGAAGGGGGCTCCTACGAGCAGTACTTC.

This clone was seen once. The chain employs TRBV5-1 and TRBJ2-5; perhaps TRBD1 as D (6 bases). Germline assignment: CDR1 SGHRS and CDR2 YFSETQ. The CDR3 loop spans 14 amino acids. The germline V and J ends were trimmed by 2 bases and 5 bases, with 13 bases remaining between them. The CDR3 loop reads CASSFISGGETQYF. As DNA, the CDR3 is TGCGCCAGCAGCTTTATATCTGGGGGCGAGACCCAGTACTTC. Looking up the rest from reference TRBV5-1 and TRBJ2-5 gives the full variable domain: KAGVTQTPRYLIKTRGQQVTLSCSPISGHRSVSWYQQTPGQGLQFLFEYFSETQRNKGNFPGRFSGRQFSNSRSEMNVSTLELGDSALYLCASSFISGGETQYFGPGTRLLVL.

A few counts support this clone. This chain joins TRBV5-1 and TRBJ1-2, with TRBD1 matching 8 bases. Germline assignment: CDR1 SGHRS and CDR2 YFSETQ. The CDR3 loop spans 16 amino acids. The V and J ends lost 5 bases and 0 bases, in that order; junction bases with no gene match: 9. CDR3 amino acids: CASRQTGAPSNYGYTF. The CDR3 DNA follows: TGCGCCAGCAGACAGACAGGGGCCCCCTCTAACTATGGCTACACCTTC.

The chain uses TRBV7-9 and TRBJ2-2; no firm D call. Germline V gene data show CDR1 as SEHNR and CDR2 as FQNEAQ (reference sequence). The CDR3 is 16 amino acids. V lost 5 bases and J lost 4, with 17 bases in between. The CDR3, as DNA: TGTGCCAGCAGCCGAACGACCGCACGAGGCACCGGGGAGCTGTTTTTT. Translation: CASSRTTARGTGELFF.

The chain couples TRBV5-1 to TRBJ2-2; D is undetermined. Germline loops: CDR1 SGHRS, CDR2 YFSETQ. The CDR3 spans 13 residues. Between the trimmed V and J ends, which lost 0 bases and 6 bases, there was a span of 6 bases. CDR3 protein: CASSLVLSGELFF. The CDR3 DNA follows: TGCGCCAGCAGCTTGGTGTTATCCGGGGAGCTGTTTTTT.